One and the same sample provided the 16 T cell receptor beta chains below, sequenced in a study of T cell responses to AZD1222 COVID-19 vaccine. The assay was immunoSEQ multiplex PCR, and TCRdb's table has in-frame clones only and misses some. The sample yields 150,000 to 200,000 clones, about 91% seen once. The sample was peripheral blood, taken 28 days after the second AZD1222 dose. The origin of the receptors is an adult who received the AZD1222 COVID-19 vaccine.

J is TRBJ2-7 and V is TRBV28; D might be TRBD1 (6 bases). The CDR3 has 13 amino acids. V gave up 5 bases and J gave up 1 base, with 9 bases separating them. The germline V gene encodes CDR1 MDHEN and CDR2 SYDVKM. The CDR3 sequence: CASSEGGSYEQYF. The CDR3 bases are TGTGCCAGCAGTGAAGGGGGTTCCTACGAGCAGTACTTC.

The genes are TRBV10-1 and TRBJ2-7, with 8 bases aligning to TRBD1. The length of the CDR3 is 15 residues. The V and J ends lost 5 bases and 5 bases, in that order; junction bases with no gene match: 11. The germline CDR1 and CDR2 sequences are WNHNN and SYGVQD (reference sequence). The CDR3: CASSRRVDRVNEQYF. The CDR3 region has the DNA TGCGCCAGCAGTCGTCGGGTGGACAGGGTCAACGAGCAGTACTTC.

The chain employs TRBV28 and TRBJ2-5; D gene uncertain. Trimming cost V 6 bases and J 5 bases, with 10 bases left between them. This CDR3 spans 12 amino acids. Germline V gene sequence: CDR1 MDHEN, CDR2 SYDVKM. The CDR3 nucleotides are TGTGCCAGCAGCGGGCAGGAGGAGACCCAGTACTTC. Translated, it gives CASSGQEETQYF.

The genes are TRBV7-2 and TRBJ1-2; D is possibly TRBD1 (6 bases). Trimming removed 2 bases at V and 8 bases at J, with 18 bases between. The CDR3 extends over 15 amino acids. In germline, CDR1 is SGHTA, CDR2 FQGNSA. CDR3 sequence: CASSLLVQQGYGYTF. The CDR3 nucleotides are TGTGCCAGCAGCTTACTCGTCCAACAGGGTTACGGCTACACCTTC.

CDR3 in DNA: TGTGCCAGCAGCCGAGGGGGGCAGAGAGACTATGGCTACACCTTC. Translated, it gives CASSRGGQRDYGYTF. This chain uses TRBV4-2 with TRBJ1-2; possibly TRBD1 for D (6 bases). Germline CDR1 and CDR2: LGHNA and YNFKEQ. V was trimmed by 4 bases and J by 3 bases, leaving 15 bases between them. The length of the CDR3 is 15 residues.

The J gene is TRBJ2-1, the V gene TRBV5-4; D gene uncertain. The V end was cut by 3 bases, the J end by 0 bases, with 10 bases between. This CDR3 region has 15 residues. Germline V gives CDR1 SGHNT, CDR2 YYREEE (reference sequence). This chain's CDR3 is CASSSDGSSYNEQFF. In DNA, the CDR3 is TGTGCCAGCAGCTCGGACGGTAGCTCCTACAATGAGCAGTTCTTC.

The chain carries TRBV5-6 and TRBJ2-2, with D tentatively TRBD1 or TRBD2 (5 bases each). This CDR3 is 14 amino acids long. V was clipped by 4 bases and J by 4 bases, with 11 bases between them. Germline assignment: CDR1 SGHDT and CDR2 YYEEEE. In nucleotides, the CDR3 is TGTGCCAGCAGCCGCCTGGGACCCACCGGGGAGCTGTTTTTT. This encodes CASSRLGPTGELFF.

The genes are TRBV5-6 and TRBJ1-2, with 8 positions matching TRBD1. The CDR3 runs to 13 residues. Germline V lookup: CDR1 SGHDT, CDR2 YYEEEE. V gave up 4 bases and J gave up 8 bases; unmatched junction bases: 7. The CDR3 DNA follows: TGTGCCAGCAGCCTAGGACAGGGAATCGGCTACACCTTC. It codes for CASSLGQGIGYTF.

The DNA of the CDR3 is TGCGCCAGCAGCTTCCAGGACAGGGACACTGAAGCTTTCTTT. This encodes CASSFQDRDTEAFF. The chain combines TRBV5-1 with TRBJ1-1; 8 positions agree with TRBD1. The trim removed 2 bases at V and 3 bases at J, leaving 3 bases unmatched. Germline CDR1 reads SGHRS; CDR2 reads YFSETQ. This CDR3 has 14 residues.

This clone showed up just a few times. V and J are TRBV7-3 and TRBJ2-2; D is unresolved. Trimming took 1 base from V and 0 from J, leaving 9 bases between them. Germline V gene sequence: CDR1 SGHTA, CDR2 FQGTGA. The CDR3 totals 16 residues. CDR3 DNA: TGTGCCAGCAGCTTAAAACCGGCGGCGAACACCGGGGAGCTGTTTTTT. It encodes CASSLKPAANTGELFF.

The rearrangement uses TRBV5-8 and TRBJ2-2; TRBD1 aligns across 7 bases. The CDR3 is 17 amino acids. CDR1 is SGHTS and CDR2 is YDEGEE in the germline V gene. V shed 4 bases, J shed 4 bases, and the junction held 13 bases outside the gene matches. For the CDR3, the DNA is TGTGCCAGCAGCCTAGTCAACAGGGGAAGGGTCACCGGGGAGCTGTTTTTT. It is translated as CASSLVNRGRVTGELFF. Full variable domain (rest looked up from reference TRBV5-8 and TRBJ2-2): EAGVTQSPTHLIKTRGQQATLRCSPISGHTSVYWYQQALGLGLQFLLWYDEGEERNRGNFPPRFSGRQFPNYSSELNVNALELEDSALYLCASSLVNRGRVTGELFFGEGSRLTVL.

The chain couples TRBV2 to TRBJ1-6; the match to TRBD1 covers 9 bases. The CDR3 contains 14 residues. CDR1 and CDR2 from the germline V gene are SNHLY and FYNNEI. J lost 7 bases, V lost 5 bases, and 3 bases had no gene match. The CDR3 DNA sequence: TGTGCCAGCAGTTTCGACAGGGGGAATTCACCCCTCCACTTT. It yields the protein CASSFDRGNSPLHF. Supplemented by reference TRBV2 and TRBJ1-6, the full variable domain reads EPEVTQTPSHQVTQMGQEVILRCVPISNHLYFYWYRQILGQKVEFLVSFYNNEISEKSEIFDDQFSVERPDGSNFTLKIRSTKLEDSAMYFCASSFDRGNSPLHFGNGTRLTVT.

The chain couples TRBV6-1 to TRBJ1-6; unclear D gene. Trimming removed 2 bases at V and 8 bases at J, with 16 bases between. Germline CDR1 reads MNHNS; CDR2 reads SASEGT. This CDR3 has 16 residues. CDR3 sequence (DNA): TGTGCCAGCAGTGAACGTCTCAGTGGTGGGTATTCACCCCTCCACTTT. Its protein is CASSERLSGGYSPLHF.

V and J are TRBV5-4 and TRBJ1-5; D is undetermined. The CDR3 is 13 residues long. Germline loops: CDR1 SGHNT, CDR2 YYREEE (reference sequence). V was cut by 0 bases and J by 5 bases, with 6 bases left in between. The CDR3 loop is CASSLGADQPQHF. The CDR3 DNA reads TGTGCCAGCAGCTTGGGGGCGGATCAGCCCCAGCATTTT.

This chain uses TRBV28 with TRBJ2-5; 13 bases are shared with TRBD2. This CDR3 has 17 amino acids. Germline-derived CDR1 and CDR2 are MDHEN and SYDVKM. V shed 5 bases and J 4 bases; nucleotides not matched to a gene: 10. DNA of the CDR3: TGTGCCAGCAGTCCATTGACTAGCGGGGGGCGGGGAGAGACCCAGTACTTC. Translating gives CASSPLTSGGRGETQYF.

This chain connects TRBV29-1 to TRBJ2-7, with unresolved D. Looked up from germline, CDR1 is SQVTM and CDR2 is ANQGSEA. V dropped 5 bases and J dropped 6 bases, with 17 bases sitting between them. The CDR3 runs to 13 residues. The CDR3 nucleotides read TGCAGCGTTACTGACAAGGGAAGCTCCGAGCAGTACTTC. Translating gives CSVTDKGSSEQYF.